This T cell receptor beta chain was sequenced during a study of blood T cell repertoires in COVID-19. TCRdb keeps only in-frame clones here, not all; method: immunoSEQ multiplex PCR. In the table there are roughly 17,000 clones, roughly three quarters of which are singletons. The source of this sequence is a man aged 55 to 70 with active or convalescent COVID-19. Sequencing was done on a sample of peripheral blood.

In DNA form, the CDR3 reads TGCGCCAGCAGCACTCAGGGGGCGAATGGCTACACCTTC. Translating gives CASSTQGANGYTF. V and J are TRBV5-1 and TRBJ1-2; 8 nucleotides agree with TRBD1. CDR3 length equals 13 residues. Unmatched junction bases numbered 5, after V lost 4 bases and J lost 6 bases. Germline CDR1 SGHRS, CDR2 YFSETQ. The whole variable domain, filled in from reference TRBV5-1 and TRBJ1-2, reads KAGVTQTPRYLIKTRGQQVTLSCSPISGHRSVSWYQQTPGQGLQFLFEYFSETQRNKGNFPGRFSGRQFSNSRSEMNVSTLELGDSALYLCASSTQGANGYTFGSGTRLTVV.